The following is a T cell receptor beta chain sequence with its context. These data are taken from a study of blood T cell repertoires in COVID-19. Repertoires were generated with immunoSEQ multiplex PCR, while TCRdb's copy carries only in-frame clones and drops some. Of around 85,000 clones listed, around 88% are singletons. Sequences were obtained from peripheral blood. This receptor was obtained from a man in his fifties or sixties with acute or convalescent COVID-19.

The CDR3 here is CASGWGTDTEAFF. DNA of the CDR3: TGTGCTAGTGGTTGGGGGACAGACACTGAAGCTTTCTTT. V and J are TRBV12-5 and TRBJ1-1; TRBD1 aligns across 7 bases. The V and J ends lost 4 bases and 3 bases, in that order; junction bases with no gene match: 2. Germline CDR1 reads LGHNT; CDR2 reads FRNRAP. The CDR3 is 13 amino acids.